This T cell receptor beta chain derives from a study of blood T cell repertoires in COVID-19. The CDR3 runs to 13 residues. Germline CDR1 LNHDA, CDR2 SQIVND (reference sequence). Trimming pared 5 bases from V and 5 bases from J, leaving 12 bases between. This table comes from immunoSEQ multiplex PCR, and its TCRdb copy is limited to in-frame clones, with some not included. Here the sample spans 150,000 to 200,000 clones, about 84% being singletons. This clonotype was sampled from a man aged 35 to 55 who had recovered from COVID-19. The specimen sequenced was PBMCs or T cells enriched from blood (not recorded which). This chain joins TRBV19 and TRBJ1-1; maybe TRBD1 (5 bases). CDR3 in DNA: TGTGCCAGTAGTTCCGGCAGGGCAACTGAAGCTTTCTTT. Translation gives CASSSGRATEAFF.